This T cell receptor beta chain was observed in a study of cytomegalovirus exposure and HLA in healthy donors. The study's findings and limits: Researchers reported in a later analysis that a missense DCLRE1C variant was tied to TCR beta V- and J-gene trimming. In most subjects, TCR beta sequences reportedly gave accurate predictions of HLA-A and HLA-B alleles.

As regards this clone: Its antigen remains unidentified.

CDR3 length: 14 amino acids. Germline CDR1 is MNHNS and CDR2 is SASEGT. V was cut by 0 bases and J by 4 bases, with 6 bases left in between. Primers for the PCR totalled 60 Vbeta and 13 Jbeta. Repertoires were generated with immunoSEQ multiplex PCR, while TCRdb's copy carries only in-frame clones and drops some. Here the sample spans 100,000 to 150,000 clones, 72% being singletons. The source is a man aged 30-40 years in good health and CMV-seronegative. The rearrangement uses TRBV6-1 and TRBJ2-2, with D unresolved. The sequenced material came from PBMCs. CDR3 sequence (DNA): TGTGCCAGCAGTGAAGCCCCTCTCACCGGGGAGCTGTTTTTT. This encodes CASSEAPLTGELFF.